One and the same sample provided the 23 T cell receptor beta chains below, sequenced in a study of blood T cell repertoires in COVID-19. The protocol was immunoSEQ multiplex PCR, while the TCRdb copy is restricted to in-frame clones and leaves out a portion. The repertoire holds 120,000 or so clones, with roughly 80% as singletons. Sequencing input: peripheral blood. Source of these receptors: a woman aged 50 to 60 with acute or convalescent COVID-19.

The chain employs TRBV5-1 and TRBJ1-6; 7 bases map to TRBD1. CDR1 is SGHRS and CDR2 is YFSETQ in the germline V gene. The V and J ends lost 5 bases and 7 bases, in that order; junction bases with no gene match: 9. CDR3 length: 15 residues. The CDR3 reads CASSFAPGQNSPLHF. Here the CDR3 DNA reads TGCGCCAGCAGTTTTGCCCCGGGACAGAATTCACCCCTCCACTTT.

V usage is TRBV19 and J usage is TRBJ1-5; 9 bases are shared with TRBD1. This CDR3 region has 14 residues. Germline CDR1 and CDR2: LNHDA and SQIVND (reference sequence). Trimming cost V 9 bases and J 3 bases; bases outside gene matches: 6. This chain's CDR3 is CASRDRDYNQPQHF. CDR3 in DNA: TGTGCCAGCAGGGACAGGGACTACAATCAGCCCCAGCATTTT. Variable domain in full (rest from reference TRBV19 and TRBJ1-5): DGGITQSPKYLFRKEGQNVTLSCEQNLNHDAMYWYRQDPGQGLRLIYYSQIVNDFQKGDIAEGYSVSREKKESFPLTVTSAQKNPTAFYLCASRDRDYNQPQHFGDGTRLSIL.

The chain couples TRBV3-1 (or the pseudogene TRBV3-2) to TRBJ2-1, with D perhaps being TRBD1 or TRBD2 (5 bases each). There are 13 residues in the CDR3. V was cut by 8 bases and J by 12 bases, with 20 bases left in between. Germline lookup yields CDR1 LGHDT and CDR2 YNNKEL (reference sequence). Here the CDR3 DNA reads TGTGCCAGCGGACAAGCCGGACGTGCGGGGCAGTTCTTC. It yields the protein CASGQAGRAGQFF.

The rearrangement uses TRBV5-4 and TRBJ2-7; 8 nucleotides line up with TRBD2. Losses at the gene ends were 0 bases for V and 3 bases for J; bases not matched to a gene: 2. The CDR3 is 14 residues long. The germline gives CDR1 SGHNT, CDR2 YYREEE (reference sequence). DNA of the CDR3: TGTGCCAGCAGCTTGGCAGCGGGGGACTACGAGCAGTACTTC. Its protein is CASSLAAGDYEQYF.

The chain recombines TRBV10-2 with TRBJ2-4, with 10 nucleotides matching TRBD2. The germline V gene has CDR1 WSHSY and CDR2 SAAADI. The CDR3 totals 15 residues. V gave up 6 bases and J gave up 6 bases; unmatched junction bases: 8. The DNA of the CDR3 is TGCGCCAGCAGAACCACGGGACTAGCGCGAAACATTCAGTACTTC. Translated: CASRTTGLARNIQYF.

CDR3 sequence reads: CASSYGTGENEQFF. CDR3 nucleotides: TGTGCCAGCAGTTACGGGACAGGGGAAAATGAGCAGTTCTTC. This chain connects TRBV6-5 to TRBJ2-1; TRBD1 agrees at 10 bases. Trimming took 2 bases from V and 7 from J; bases not matched to a gene: 2. Germline loops: CDR1 MNHEY, CDR2 SVGAGI. The CDR3 runs 14 residues.

The count of this clone is one. The chain has TRBV6-5 and TRBJ1-6; no clear D. Germline V gene data show CDR1 as MNHEY and CDR2 as SVGAGI. V was shortened by 2 bases and J by 5 bases, with 7 bases between the two germline ends. The CDR3 spans 14 residues. The CDR3 DNA follows: TGTGCCAGCAGTTACGGGCAGCATAATTCACCCCTCCACTTT. Its translation is CASSYGQHNSPLHF.

V and J are TRBV2 and TRBJ1-3; perhaps TRBD1 as D (6 bases). Germline V lookup: CDR1 SNHLY, CDR2 FYNNEI. V was trimmed by 3 bases and J by 0 bases, leaving 9 bases between them. This CDR3 comprises 15 residues. The CDR3 nucleotides read TGTGCCAGCAGTGATGGGGGCTTCTCTGGAAACACCATATATTTT. Translating gives CASSDGGFSGNTIYF. Full variable domain (outside the CDR3, taken from reference TRBV2 and TRBJ1-3): EPEVTQTPSHQVTQMGQEVILRCVPISNHLYFYWYRQILGQKVEFLVSFYNNEISEKSEIFDDQFSVERPDGSNFTLKIRSTKLEDSAMYFCASSDGGFSGNTIYFGEGSWLTVV.

The chain joins TRBV18 to TRBJ2-7; D possibly corresponds to TRBD1 (5 bases). From germline, CDR1 is KGHSH and CDR2 LQKENI. This CDR3 comprises 13 residues. The V end was cut by 0 bases, the J end by 5 bases, with 8 bases between. The CDR3 reads CASSPPTVDEQYF. Here the CDR3 DNA reads TGTGCCAGCTCACCACCGACAGTTGACGAGCAGTACTTC.

Here the CDR3 reads CASAYDLRGEKLFF. The CDR3, as DNA: TGTGCTAGTGCCTACGATCTAAGGGGTGAAAAACTGTTTTTT. This chain links TRBV12-5 with TRBJ1-4; D is possibly TRBD1 (5 bases). Germline CDR1 LGHNT, CDR2 FRNRAP. Trimming removed 7 bases at V and 7 bases at J, with 16 bases between. This CDR3 spans 14 amino acids.

This clone was detected a few times. V is TRBV19 and J is TRBJ1-5; 9 bases align to TRBD1. Germline trimming cut 5 bases from V and 8 bases from J; bases unmatched to any gene: 7. Looked up from germline, CDR1 is LNHDA and CDR2 is SQIVND (reference sequence). The CDR3 covers 14 residues. CDR3 region: CASSPGQGLEPQHF. The CDR3 DNA is TGTGCCAGTAGTCCGGGACAGGGACTTGAGCCCCAGCATTTT.

The CDR3 spells CASSQQGTQYF. DNA for the CDR3: TGTGCCAGCAGCCAACAGGGTACGCAGTATTTT. The rearrangement joins TRBV3-1 (or the pseudogene TRBV3-2) to TRBJ2-3; TRBD1 is a possible D gene (5 bases). CDR1 is LGHDT and CDR2 is YNNKEL in the germline V gene (reference sequence). This CDR3 spans 11 amino acids. Trimming removed 2 bases from V and 8 bases from J, with 5 bases in between.

This clone showed up many times. This sequence joins TRBV9 and TRBJ1-2, with D possibly being TRBD1 (6 bases). V shed 6 bases and J shed 5 bases, with 11 bases lying between them. The CDR3 spans 12 residues. Germline V CDR1 and CDR2: SGDLS, YYNGEE. The CDR3 region is CASITGQYGYTF. The CDR3 DNA sequence: TGTGCCAGCATTACTGGACAGTATGGCTACACCTTC.

This clone was detected a few times. This chain links TRBV7-2 with TRBJ1-2, with 7 bases identical to TRBD1. The CDR3 is made up of 15 amino acids. The J segment lost 2 bases and the V segment lost 5 bases, leaving 8 bases of the junction unmatched. Germline CDR1 and CDR2: SGHTA and FQGNSA. DNA for the CDR3: TGTGCCAGCAGCCTAATCGGGGGACAGAACTATGGCTACACCTTC. This codes for CASSLIGGQNYGYTF. Drawing the rest from reference TRBV7-2 and TRBJ1-2, the complete variable domain is GAGVSQSPSNKVTEKGKDVELRCDPISGHTALYWYRQSLGQGLEFLIYFQGNSAPDKSGLPSDRFSAERTGGSVSTLTIQRTQQEDSAVYLCASSLIGGQNYGYTFGSGTRLTVV.

The gene calls are TRBV24-1 and TRBJ1-1; a possible D gene is TRBD1 (5 bases). The CDR3 contains 17 residues. Germline values: CDR1 KGHDR, CDR2 SFDVKD. Trimming shortened V by 4 bases and J by 1 base, and 18 bases separated the two germline ends. The CDR3 nucleotides read TGTGCCACCAGTGAGGGCCCCCGGGGGGGAAAGAACACTGAAGCTTTCTTT. Encoded protein: CATSEGPRGGKNTEAFF.

This clone was detected only once. The chain links TRBV3-1 (or the pseudogene TRBV3-2) to TRBJ1-6; TRBD1 is a possible D gene (6 bases). The V and J ends lost 4 bases and 7 bases respectively, with 11 bases between them. The CDR3 is made up of 14 amino acids. Germline V gives CDR1 LGHDT, CDR2 YNNKEL (reference sequence). In DNA, the CDR3 is TGTGCCAGCAGCCCTGGACAGCTAAATTCACCCCTCCACTTT. This sequence encodes CASSPGQLNSPLHF.

V usage is TRBV3-1 (or the pseudogene TRBV3-2) and J usage is TRBJ1-1, with D possibly matching TRBD1 (6 bases). CDR3 length: 13 amino acids. The germline V gene has CDR1 LGHDT and CDR2 YNNKEL (reference sequence). V was pared by 4 bases and J by 5 bases, with 11 bases between. The CDR3 coding sequence is TGTGCCAGCAGCCGCCTACAGGGAACTGAAGCTTTCTTT. As protein: CASSRLQGTEAFF.

This clone has more than one count but fewer than ten. The same CDR3 also results from other DNA sequences found in this sample. The genes are TRBV6-5 and TRBJ2-7, with 7 bases identical to TRBD1. The CDR3 is made up of 14 amino acids. Germline values: CDR1 MNHEY, CDR2 SVGAGI. After removal of 2 bases from V and 7 bases from J, the junction contained 8 bases not matched to a gene. CDR3 DNA sequence: TGTGCCAGCAGTTACGGTACAGGGGTTGGAGAGCAGTACTTC. It is translated as CASSYGTGVGEQYF.

This chain connects TRBV27 to TRBJ1-5, with 8 positions matching TRBD1. Germline V CDR1 and CDR2: MNHEY, SMNVEV (reference sequence). The length of the CDR3 is 14 residues. V dropped 3 bases and J dropped 5; count of bases not matched to a gene: 3. In DNA form, the CDR3 reads TGTGCCAGCAGTTTGGGGACAGGCTATCAGCCCCAGCATTTT. Encoded protein: CASSLGTGYQPQHF.

The genes are TRBV5-6 and TRBJ2-2; D call uncertain. CDR3 length: 16 amino acids. Germline V CDR1 and CDR2: SGHDT, YYEEEE. Trimming shortened V by 3 bases and J by 6 bases, and 18 bases separated the two germline ends. CDR3 nucleotides: TGTGCCAGCAGCTCTCTCGACGGCCTGAGGTCCGGGGAGCTGTTTTTT. This encodes CASSSLDGLRSGELFF.

This clone was counted between two and nine times. V and J are TRBV3-1 (or the pseudogene TRBV3-2) and TRBJ1-6, with TRBD1 matching 9 bases. The CDR3 spans 20 residues. V dropped 0 bases and J dropped 7; count of bases not matched to a gene: 16. Per germline, CDR1 LGHDT and CDR2 YNNKEL (reference sequence). CDR3 DNA: TGTGCCAGCAGCCAAGATCGGAACTGGGACAGGGCGATTTGGAATTCACCCCTCCACTTT. Protein sequence: CASSQDRNWDRAIWNSPLHF.

This chain connects TRBV25-1 to TRBJ1-5; maybe TRBD1 (6 bases). V gave up 4 bases and J gave up 4 bases, with 14 bases separating them. This CDR3 is built from 15 residues. Germline CDR1 MGHDK, CDR2 SYGVNS. CDR3 nucleotide sequence: TGTGCCAGCAGTGGCCTTGGACAGCCGAATCAGCCCCAGCATTTT. It translates to CASSGLGQPNQPQHF.

The chain recombines TRBV12-3 or TRBV12-4 with TRBJ1-6, with TRBD1 as a possible D gene (6 bases). The V and J ends lost 5 bases and 14 bases respectively, with 16 bases between them. This CDR3 is built from 13 residues. CDR3 sequence: CASSTSQGSALHF. In DNA, the CDR3 is TGTGCCAGCAGTACGTCACAGGGATCAGCCCTCCACTTT.